This T cell receptor (beta chain) is drawn from a study of PD-1 blockade in classical Hodgkin lymphoma. General study points: According to reports, newly diagnosed patients had lower baseline TCR diversity than healthy donors, and relapsed/refractory patients had lower baseline TCR diversity still. A significant rise in TCR diversity was seen by C4D1 for CD4+ cells but not for CD8+ cells. Some patients began nivolumab under 1 year after ASCT. These patients were excluded from later analyses.

Remarks on this clone: Its antigen is still unknown.

The repertoire was sequenced with immunoSEQ multiplex PCR; TCRdb's copy has only in-frame clones and lacks some. Of 41,000 or so clones in the sample, 76% were seen once. V dropped 4 bases and J dropped 4 bases, with 16 bases sitting between them. CDR1 and CDR2 (germline): MNHEY, SVGAGI. The CDR3 has 15 amino acids. Following autologous stem cell transplantation, relapse occurred in every patient, and exposure to brentuximab vedotin varied. Complete response, partial response or progressive disease constituted the best responses recorded. Source: peripheral blood mononuclear cells (PBMCs), taken at baseline. This TCR was sampled from a human donor with classical Hodgkin lymphoma. The V and J genes are TRBV6-5 and TRBJ1-2, with a tentative D call TRBD1 (5 bases). The CDR3 DNA reads TGTGCCAGCAGTTCACCGCTGGGGCTGACCTATGGCTACACCTTC. It encodes CASSSPLGLTYGYTF.